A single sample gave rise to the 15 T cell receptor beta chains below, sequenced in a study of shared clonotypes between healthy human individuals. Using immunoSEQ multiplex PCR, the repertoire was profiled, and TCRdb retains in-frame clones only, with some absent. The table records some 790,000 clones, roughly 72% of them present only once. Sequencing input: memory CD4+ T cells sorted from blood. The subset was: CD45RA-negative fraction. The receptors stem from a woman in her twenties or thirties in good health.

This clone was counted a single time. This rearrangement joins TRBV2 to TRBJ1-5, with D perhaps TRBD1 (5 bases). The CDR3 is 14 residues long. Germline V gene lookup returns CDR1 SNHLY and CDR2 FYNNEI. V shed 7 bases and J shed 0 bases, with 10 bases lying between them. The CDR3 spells CASNWGDSNQPQHF. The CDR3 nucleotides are TGTGCCAGCAATTGGGGGGATAGCAATCAGCCCCAGCATTTT.

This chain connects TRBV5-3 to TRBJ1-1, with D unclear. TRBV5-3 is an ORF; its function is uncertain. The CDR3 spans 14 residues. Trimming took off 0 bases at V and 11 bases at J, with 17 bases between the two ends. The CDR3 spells CARSLDPRPCEAFF. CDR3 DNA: TGTGCCAGAAGCTTGGACCCCCGGCCCTGTGAGGCTTTCTTT.

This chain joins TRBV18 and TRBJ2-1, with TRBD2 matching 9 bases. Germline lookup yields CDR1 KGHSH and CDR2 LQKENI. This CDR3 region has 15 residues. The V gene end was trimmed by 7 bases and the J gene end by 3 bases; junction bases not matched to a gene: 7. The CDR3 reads CASFTGTSFYNEQFF. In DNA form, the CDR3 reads TGTGCCAGCTTCACCGGGACTAGCTTCTACAATGAGCAGTTCTTC.

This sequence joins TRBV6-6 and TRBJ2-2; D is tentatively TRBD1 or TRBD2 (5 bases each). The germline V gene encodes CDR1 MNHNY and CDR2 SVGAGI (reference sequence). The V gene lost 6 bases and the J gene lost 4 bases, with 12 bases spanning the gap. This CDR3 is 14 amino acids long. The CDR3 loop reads CASSADGTTGELFF. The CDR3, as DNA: TGTGCCAGCAGCGCCGACGGGACCACCGGGGAGCTGTTTTTT.

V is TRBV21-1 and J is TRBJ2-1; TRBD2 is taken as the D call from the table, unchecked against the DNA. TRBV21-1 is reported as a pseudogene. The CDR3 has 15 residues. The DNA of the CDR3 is TGTGCCAGTTTTTCCACCGCCGGGAAGGACAATGAGCAGTTCTTC. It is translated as CASFSTAGKDNEQFF.

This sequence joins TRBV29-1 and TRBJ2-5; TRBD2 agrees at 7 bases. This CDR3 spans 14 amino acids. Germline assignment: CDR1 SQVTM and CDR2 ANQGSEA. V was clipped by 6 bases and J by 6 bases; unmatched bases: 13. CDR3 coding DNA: TGCAGCGTCGTCGGTGGGAGGGCCGGAAAGACCCAGTACTTC. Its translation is CSVVGGRAGKTQYF.

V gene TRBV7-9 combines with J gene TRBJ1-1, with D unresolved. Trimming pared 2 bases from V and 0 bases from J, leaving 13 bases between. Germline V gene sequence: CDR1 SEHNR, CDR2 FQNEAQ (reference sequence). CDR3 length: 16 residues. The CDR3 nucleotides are TGTGCCAGCAGCTTAAATACAGTGACAATGAACACTGAAGCTTTCTTT. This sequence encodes CASSLNTVTMNTEAFF. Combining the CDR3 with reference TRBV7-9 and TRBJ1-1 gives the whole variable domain DTGVSQNPRHKITKRGQNVTFRCDPISEHNRLYWYRQTLGQGPEFLTYFQNEAQLEKSRLLSDRFSAERPKGSFSTLEIQRTEQGDSAMYLCASSLNTVTMNTEAFFGQGTRLTVV.

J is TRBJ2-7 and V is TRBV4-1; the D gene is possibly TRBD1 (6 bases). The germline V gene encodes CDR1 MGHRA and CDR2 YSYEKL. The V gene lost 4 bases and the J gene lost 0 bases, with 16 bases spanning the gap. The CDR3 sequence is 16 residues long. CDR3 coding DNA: TGCGCCAGCAGCCCTATCCCCGGGACAAACTCCTACGAGCAGTACTTC. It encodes CASSPIPGTNSYEQYF.

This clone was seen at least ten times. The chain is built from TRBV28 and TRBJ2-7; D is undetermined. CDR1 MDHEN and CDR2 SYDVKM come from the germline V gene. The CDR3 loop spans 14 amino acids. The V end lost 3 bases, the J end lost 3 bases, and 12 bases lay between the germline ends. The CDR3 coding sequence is TGTGCCAGCAGTTTGCCCGAGTCGGGCTACGAGCAGTACTTC. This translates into CASSLPESGYEQYF.

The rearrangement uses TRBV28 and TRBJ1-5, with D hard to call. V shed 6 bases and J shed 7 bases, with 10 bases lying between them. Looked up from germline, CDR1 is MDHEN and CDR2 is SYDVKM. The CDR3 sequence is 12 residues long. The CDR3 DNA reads TGTGCCAGCAGACCTAGATTGCAGCCCCAGCATTTT. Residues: CASRPRLQPQHF.

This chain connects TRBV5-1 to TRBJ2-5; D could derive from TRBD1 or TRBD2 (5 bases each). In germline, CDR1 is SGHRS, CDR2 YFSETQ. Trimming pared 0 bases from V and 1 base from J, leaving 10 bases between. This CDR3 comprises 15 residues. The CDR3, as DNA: TGCGCCAGCAGCTTGGTTAACGGGGCCCAAGAGACCCAGTACTTC. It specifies CASSLVNGAQETQYF. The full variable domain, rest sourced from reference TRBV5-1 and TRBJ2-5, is KAGVTQTPRYLIKTRGQQVTLSCSPISGHRSVSWYQQTPGQGLQFLFEYFSETQRNKGNFPGRFSGRQFSNSRSEMNVSTLELGDSALYLCASSLVNGAQETQYFGPGTRLLVL.

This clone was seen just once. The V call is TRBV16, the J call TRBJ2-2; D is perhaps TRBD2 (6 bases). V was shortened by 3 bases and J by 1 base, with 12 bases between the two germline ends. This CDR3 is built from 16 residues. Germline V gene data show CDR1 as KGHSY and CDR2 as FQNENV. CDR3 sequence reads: CASSQFEGGNTGELFF. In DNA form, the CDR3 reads TGTGCCAGCAGCCAGTTCGAGGGAGGGAACACCGGGGAGCTGTTTTTT.

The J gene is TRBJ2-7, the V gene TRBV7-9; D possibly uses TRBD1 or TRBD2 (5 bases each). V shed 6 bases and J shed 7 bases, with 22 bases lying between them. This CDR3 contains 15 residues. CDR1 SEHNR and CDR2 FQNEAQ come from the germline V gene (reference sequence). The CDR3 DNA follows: TGTGCCAGCAGGTTTACTAGGACACAATCCGGGGAGCAGTACTTC. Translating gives CASRFTRTQSGEQYF.

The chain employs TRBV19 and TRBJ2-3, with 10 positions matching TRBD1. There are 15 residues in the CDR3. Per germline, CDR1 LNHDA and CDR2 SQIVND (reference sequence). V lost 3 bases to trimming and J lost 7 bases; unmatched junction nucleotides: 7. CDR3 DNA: TGTGCCAGTAGTATTATAGGGGACAGGGGAAATACGCAGTATTTT. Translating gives CASSIIGDRGNTQYF.

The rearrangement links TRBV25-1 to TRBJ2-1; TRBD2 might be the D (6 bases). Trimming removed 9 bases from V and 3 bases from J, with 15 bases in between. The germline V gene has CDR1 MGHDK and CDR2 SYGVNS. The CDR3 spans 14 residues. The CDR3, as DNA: TGTGCCAGTAGCCGGGACTGGGACTACAATGAGCAGTTCTTC. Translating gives CASSRDWDYNEQFF.